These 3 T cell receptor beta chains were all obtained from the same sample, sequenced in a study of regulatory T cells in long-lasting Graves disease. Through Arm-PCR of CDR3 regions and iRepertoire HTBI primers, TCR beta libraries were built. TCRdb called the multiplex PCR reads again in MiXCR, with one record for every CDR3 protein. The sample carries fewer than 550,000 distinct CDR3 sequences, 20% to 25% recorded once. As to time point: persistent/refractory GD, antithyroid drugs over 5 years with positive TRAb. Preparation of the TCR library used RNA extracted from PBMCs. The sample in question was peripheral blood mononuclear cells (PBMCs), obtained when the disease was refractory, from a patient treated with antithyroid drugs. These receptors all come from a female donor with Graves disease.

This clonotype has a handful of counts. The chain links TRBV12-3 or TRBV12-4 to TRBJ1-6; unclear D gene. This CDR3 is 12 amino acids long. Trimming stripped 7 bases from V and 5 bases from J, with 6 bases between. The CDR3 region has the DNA TGTGCCAGCAAGTCGGATAATTCACCCCTCCACTTT. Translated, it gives CASKSDNSPLHF.

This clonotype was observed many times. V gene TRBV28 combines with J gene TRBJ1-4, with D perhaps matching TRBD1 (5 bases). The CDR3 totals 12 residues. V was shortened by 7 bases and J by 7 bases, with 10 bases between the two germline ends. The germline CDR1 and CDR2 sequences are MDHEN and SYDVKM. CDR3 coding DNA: TGTGCCAGCATGATAAGGGGTGAAAAACTGTTTTTT. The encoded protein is CASMIRGEKLFF.

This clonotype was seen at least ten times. The CDR3 protein is CASRPTGTPSNYGYTF. The CDR3 DNA sequence: TGTGCCAGCAGGCCTACGGGGACTCCTTCTAACTATGGCTACACCTTC. The chain uses TRBV2 and TRBJ1-2, with D possibly being TRBD1 (5 bases). The CDR3 has 16 amino acids. Trimming pared 6 bases from V and 0 bases from J, leaving 17 bases between. Germline V gene data show CDR1 as SNHLY and CDR2 as FYNNEI.